Presented here are 20 T cell receptor beta chains from one specimen sequenced in a study of shared clonotypes between healthy human individuals. The repertoire was sequenced with immunoSEQ multiplex PCR; TCRdb's copy has only in-frame clones and lacks some. The table includes over 95,000 clones, roughly two thirds detected once. The sequencing sample was made of memory CD8+ T cells sorted from blood. The subset was: CD45RO+ cells pooled with CCR7-negative TemRA cells. Source of these receptors: a woman aged 25 to 39 in good health.

The rearrangement joins TRBV7-8 to TRBJ2-7; the D is unclear. V lost 1 base, J lost 6 bases, and 7 bases lay in between. The CDR3 totals 12 residues. Germline assignment: CDR1 SGHVS and CDR2 FQNEAQ. The CDR3 nucleotides read TGTGCCAGCAGCTTAGAGTTTGGCGAGCAGTACTTC. It encodes CASSLEFGEQYF.

This clone was detected only a few times. The chain combines TRBV2 with TRBJ1-1; the D is unclear. The germline CDR1 and CDR2 sequences are SNHLY and FYNNEI. CDR3 length: 13 amino acids. V lost 0 bases and J lost 7, with 9 bases in between. The DNA of the CDR3 is TGTGCCAGCAGTGAAGCGCCGCGAGTTGAAGCTTTCTTT. Translated, it gives CASSEAPRVEAFF.

Here the CDR3 reads CASSPGASINTGELFF. The CDR3 DNA follows: TGTGCCAGCTCACCAGGTGCGTCCATTAACACCGGGGAGCTGTTTTTT. V is TRBV18 and J is TRBJ2-2, with D unresolved. Looked up from germline, CDR1 is KGHSH and CDR2 is LQKENI. The CDR3 is 16 amino acids. The V gene lost 2 bases and the J gene lost 2 bases, with 12 bases spanning the gap.

The chain recombines TRBV5-4 with TRBJ2-5, with 10 positions matching TRBD1. CDR1 and CDR2 from the germline V gene are SGHNT and YYREEE (reference sequence). J lost 0 bases, V lost 7 bases, and 6 bases had no gene match. There are 15 residues in the CDR3. CDR3 in amino acids: CASSFGQGDQETQYF. In nucleotides, the CDR3 is TGTGCCAGCTCATTCGGACAGGGGGACCAAGAGACCCAGTACTTC.

The genes are TRBV19 and TRBJ2-7, with TRBD1 identical over 9 bases. CDR3 length: 14 amino acids. CDR1 LNHDA and CDR2 SQIVND come from the germline V gene (reference sequence). V trimming: 5 bases; J trimming: 5 bases; junction bases outside the gene matches: 7. The CDR3 DNA is TGTGCCAGTAGTGCCGGGACAGGGTTGGACGAGCAGTACTTC. It encodes CASSAGTGLDEQYF. The full variable domain, in which reference TRBV19 and TRBJ2-7 provide the parts outside the CDR3, is DGGITQSPKYLFRKEGQNVTLSCEQNLNHDAMYWYRQDPGQGLRLIYYSQIVNDFQKGDIAEGYSVSREKKESFPLTVTSAQKNPTAFYLCASSAGTGLDEQYFGPGTRLTVT.

The chain combines TRBV11-2 with TRBJ2-3; the D gene is possibly TRBD1 (6 bases). There are 15 residues in the CDR3. The V end was cut by 5 bases, the J end by 1 base, with 13 bases between. Germline V CDR1 and CDR2: SGHAT, FQNNGV. The chain's CDR3 is CASSPGTWGTDTQYF. Written as DNA, the CDR3 is TGTGCCAGCAGCCCGGGGACATGGGGCACAGATACGCAGTATTTT. Based on the CDR3 plus reference TRBV11-2 and TRBJ2-3, the full variable domain is EAGVAQSPRYKIIEKRQSVAFWCNPISGHATLYWYQQILGQGPKLLIQFQNNGVVDDSQLPKDRFSAERLKGVDSTLKIQPAKLEDSAVYLCASSPGTWGTDTQYFGPGTRLTVL.

This clone was recorded many times. This chain uses TRBV29-1 with TRBJ1-1; D is undetermined. This CDR3 is built from 12 residues. The V end lost 7 bases, the J end lost 3 bases, and 12 bases lay between the germline ends. Germline V gene sequence: CDR1 SQVTM, CDR2 ANQGSEA. CDR3 residues: CSGFKEDTEAFF. For the CDR3, the DNA is TGCAGCGGGTTCAAGGAGGACACTGAAGCTTTCTTT.

The rearrangement links TRBV4-1 to TRBJ2-7, with D unclear. V lost 3 bases, J lost 1 base, and 13 bases lay in between. The CDR3 is 15 amino acids. Germline V CDR1 and CDR2: MGHRA, YSYEKL. CDR3 DNA: TGCGCCAGCAGCCATTCAGGTGAGCCTTCCTACGAGCAGTACTTC. Translation gives CASSHSGEPSYEQYF.

The V call is TRBV5-1, the J call TRBJ2-7, with 9 positions matching TRBD1. Losses at the gene ends were 4 bases for V and 6 bases for J; bases not matched to a gene: 8. The CDR3 is 14 residues long. Germline V gene lookup returns CDR1 SGHRS and CDR2 YFSETQ. The CDR3 spells CASSPGTGTLEQYF. In DNA form, the CDR3 reads TGCGCCAGCAGCCCCGGGACAGGGACTCTCGAGCAGTACTTC.

The rearrangement joins TRBV25-1 to TRBJ2-3; 9 bases map to TRBD1. The germline CDR1 and CDR2 sequences are MGHDK and SYGVNS. This CDR3 has 16 residues. Unmatched junction bases numbered 5, after V lost 1 base and J lost 3 bases. CDR3 amino acids: CASSESGGQGTDTQYF. Here the CDR3 DNA reads TGTGCCAGCAGTGAATCGGGGGGACAGGGAACAGATACGCAGTATTTT.

This chain connects TRBV18 to TRBJ2-7; 10 nucleotides agree with TRBD1. The V segment lost 5 bases and the J segment 6 bases; nucleotides outside the gene matches: 4. Germline V gives CDR1 KGHSH, CDR2 LQKENI. The CDR3 spans 13 residues. CDR3 region: CASSDRDRGEQYF. CDR3 DNA sequence: TGTGCCAGCTCAGACCGGGACAGGGGCGAGCAGTACTTC.

The chain recombines TRBV5-1 with TRBJ2-7; 8 bases match TRBD2. CDR1 is SGHRS and CDR2 is YFSETQ in the germline V gene. This CDR3 is 13 amino acids long. J was trimmed by 2 bases and V by 8 bases; bases with no gene match: 6. DNA of the CDR3: TGCGCCAGTAAAAGCGGGAGACCCTACGAGCAGTACTTC. This gives the protein CASKSGRPYEQYF.

CDR3 amino acids: CASSFRGEEDEQYF. The CDR3 DNA is TGCGCCAGCAGCTTTCGAGGAGAGGAAGACGAGCAGTACTTC. The chain couples TRBV5-1 to TRBJ2-7; D ambiguous. CDR1 is SGHRS, CDR2 YFSETQ, per germline. V dropped 2 bases and J dropped 5 bases, with 14 bases sitting between them. CDR3 size: 14 residues.

The J gene is TRBJ2-1, the V gene TRBV2; D gene unclear. The germline gives CDR1 SNHLY, CDR2 FYNNEI. The CDR3 totals 15 residues. Trimming cost V 11 bases and J 2 bases, with 19 bases left between them. CDR3 region: CAASSMGRTYNEQFF. The CDR3, as DNA: TGTGCCGCCAGCAGTATGGGCAGAACCTACAATGAGCAGTTCTTC.

Here the CDR3 DNA reads TGTGCCAGCAGCCATACTAGCGGAGGATACAACAATGAGCAGTTCTTC. This translates into CASSHTSGGYNNEQFF. The rearrangement uses TRBV7-8 and TRBJ2-1; 8 nucleotides line up with TRBD2. CDR1 is SGHVS and CDR2 is FQNEAQ in the germline V gene. The trim removed 5 bases at V and 5 bases at J, leaving 11 bases unmatched. The CDR3 contains 16 residues.

There are many counts of this clone. V is TRBV6-4 and J is TRBJ2-2, with D unresolved. The CDR3 runs 14 residues. V lost 0 bases and J lost 3, with 5 bases in between. From germline, CDR1 is MRHNA and CDR2 SNTAGT. The CDR3 loop is CASSDSMDTGELFF. The CDR3 DNA is TGTGCCAGCAGTGACTCGATGGACACCGGGGAGCTGTTTTTT.

This chain links TRBV10-2 with TRBJ2-2, with TRBD2 matching 13 bases. Trimming at V came to 8 bases and at J to 2 bases, leaving 2 bases not matched to a gene. The CDR3 extends over 15 amino acids. Per germline, CDR1 WSHSY and CDR2 SAAADI. The CDR3 region has the DNA TGCGCCAGCGGACTAGCGGGAGCCAACACCGGGGAGCTGTTTTTT. Encoded protein: CASGLAGANTGELFF.

J is TRBJ2-3 and V is TRBV6-6, with a tentative D call TRBD2 (5 bases). With 0 bases removed from V and 2 bases from J, the gap between germline ends came to 9 bases. The CDR3 runs 15 residues. From germline, CDR1 is MNHNY and CDR2 SVGAGI (reference sequence). For the CDR3, the DNA is TGTGCCAGCAGTTACTCGAAGGGAGTCACAGATACGCAGTATTTT. Its translation is CASSYSKGVTDTQYF.

The V call is TRBV6-4, the J call TRBJ2-6; D is unclear. Germline CDR1 reads MRHNA; CDR2 reads SNTAGT. The V gene lost 3 bases and the J gene lost 0 bases, with 3 bases spanning the gap. CDR3 size: 14 residues. The CDR3 region has the DNA TGTGCCAGCAGTGAAACCTCTGGGGCCAACGTCCTGACTTTC. This codes for CASSETSGANVLTF.

As to this clone: Since a far larger clone is one base different, this is likely a read error. The gene calls are TRBV30 and TRBJ2-2; D is ambiguous. V dropped 0 bases and J dropped 3 bases, with 11 bases sitting between them. The CDR3 is 15 amino acids. The germline gives CDR1 GTSNPN, CDR2 SVGIG (reference sequence). The CDR3 reads CAWSVEVRDTGELFF. The CDR3 region has the DNA TGTGCCTGGAGTGTAGAGGTTAGGGACACCGGGGAGCTGTTTTTT.